A selection of T cell receptor beta chains follows, all from one sample in a study of blood T cell repertoires in COVID-19. The method was immunoSEQ multiplex PCR; TCRdb's version includes in-frame clones alone and lacks a portion of them. There are approximately 110,000 clones in the sample; around 85% occur only once, and about 3.3% lies in the top ten. Sequences were obtained from peripheral blood. Receptor source: a woman over 75 with COVID-19, enrolled during active disease. The CDR3 runs from the conserved cysteine through the conserved F or W. Expanded clones get a size class; other rows say once, few or many, or leave the size out.

>TRBV9|many|TRBJ1-1
CASSFYDRDTEAFF
>TRBV28|-|TRBJ2-4
CAGFLGGEAKNIQYF
>TRBV4-3|-|TRBJ2-5
CASSQEGRREETQYF
>TRBV18|-|TRBJ1-1
CASSRFGGENTEAFF
>TRBV28|-|TRBJ1-2
CASSQGVRYGYTF
>TRBV28|-|TRBJ1-6
CASIRLEGGSPLHF
>TRBV5-6|-|TRBJ2-5
CASSWTGEETQYF
>TRBV2|-|TRBJ2-2
CASSEGRQARSGLFF
>TRBV11-2|-|TRBJ2-7
CASSLVGALAHYEQYF
>TRBV9|-|TRBJ2-3
CASSVLAGVDTQYF
>TRBV7-9|-|TRBJ2-5
CASSFRRDQETQYF
>TRBV11-2|-|TRBJ1-4
CASSHMGGADEKLFF
>TRBV5-1|-|TRBJ1-6
CASSPDRGNSPLHF
>TRBV18|-|TRBJ2-2
CASSLRPGHLGAGELFF
>TRBV6-2/TRBV6-3|-|TRBJ2-1
CASSYSTSGRRAVEQFF
>TRBV9|once|TRBJ2-1
CASSALKTSSPFF
>TRBV7-8|-|TRBJ2-3
CASSFLSGSTDTQYF
>TRBV3-1/TRBV3-2|-|TRBJ1-3
CASSRLRSGNTIYF
>TRBV7-8|-|TRBJ2-7
CASSEGQLYEQYF
>TRBV18|-|TRBJ1-5
CASSPPRTGGADNQPQHF
>TRBV6-5|-|TRBJ1-2
CASSSGVDGGYTF
>TRBV5-1|-|TRBJ1-6
CASSLDQGGSPLHF
>TRBV28|-|TRBJ1-5
CASSFGGQPQHF
>TRBV7-2|few|TRBJ1-2
CASSPLGQDGYTF
>TRBV27|-|TRBJ2-2
CASSRAGNTGELFF
>TRBV6-5|-|TRBJ1-5
CASSRGRGQPQHF
>TRBV9|-|TRBJ1-1
CASSTSSGGGTTIPEAFF
>TRBV6-5|-|TRBJ2-7
CASGTGKGRYEQYF